This T cell receptor beta chain is from a study of T cell responses to AZD1222 COVID-19 vaccine. Findings of the study overall: CD4 TCRs associated with vaccination spanned spike, dominating at 160-218 and 743-854. Females made up more of the donors, who were largely white British, and clonal diversity may have come out too low.

Only in-frame clones appear in the TCRdb table, and some are missing; sequencing was by immunoSEQ multiplex PCR. Here the sample spans about 92,000 clones, 88% being singletons. This clone was seen a handful of times. Its antigen is not identified. This CDR3 region has 14 residues. Looked up from germline, CDR1 is MGHRA and CDR2 is YSYEKL. Germline trimming cut 4 bases from V and 2 bases from J; bases unmatched to any gene: 4. The TCR sequence derives from an adult in good health. The source was peripheral blood, collected on day 0 of AZD1222 vaccination. V and J are TRBV4-1 and TRBJ1-1; 7 nucleotides align to TRBD1. CDR3 residues: CASSPDRRNTEAFF. In nucleotides, the CDR3 is TGCGCCAGCAGCCCGGACAGGAGAAACACTGAAGCTTTCTTT.